This T cell receptor beta chain was sequenced for a study of blood T cell repertoires in COVID-19. Whole-study context: Spain, Italy and the United States supplied samples that represented acute and convalescent COVID-19. In each case, the material was cDNA or gDNA derived from T cells, B-cell-depleted T cells, or PBMCs.

The authors' processing: From reference gene primer amplification, estimates of nucleated cell counts were derived. Only in-frame clones appear in the TCRdb table, and some are missing; sequencing was by immunoSEQ multiplex PCR. Clone size and V and J calls were adopted from that table, with D and trimming inferred from the DNA. Of around 170,000 clones detected, around 86% appear once; the ten largest clones hold less than 0.7%. This CDR3 spans 12 amino acids. Trimming took off 2 bases at V and 6 bases at J, with 5 bases between the two ends. Germline V CDR1 and CDR2: MNHEY, SVGEGT. The V gene is TRBV6-2 or TRBV6-3, the J gene TRBJ2-4; D unclear. The sample taken for sequencing was peripheral blood. This clonotype originated in a man aged 60 to 75 with COVID-19, enrolled during active disease. CDR3 residues: CASSYTGNIQYF. The DNA of the CDR3 is TGTGCCAGCAGTTACACGGGAAACATTCAGTACTTC.